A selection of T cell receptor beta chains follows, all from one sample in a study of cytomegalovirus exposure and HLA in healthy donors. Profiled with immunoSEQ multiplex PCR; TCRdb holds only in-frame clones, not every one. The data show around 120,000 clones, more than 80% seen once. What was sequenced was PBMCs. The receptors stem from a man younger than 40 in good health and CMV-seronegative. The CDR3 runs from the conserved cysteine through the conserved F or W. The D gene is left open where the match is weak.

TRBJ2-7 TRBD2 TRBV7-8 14 CASTLSGIGYEQYF
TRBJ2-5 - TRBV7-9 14 CASSLSSGLETQYF
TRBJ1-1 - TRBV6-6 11 CASSYTGESFF
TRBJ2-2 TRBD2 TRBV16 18 CASSQWVSASGSPGELFF
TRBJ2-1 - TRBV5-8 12 CASSLAGYEQFF
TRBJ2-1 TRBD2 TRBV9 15 CASSVEGGSYNEQFF
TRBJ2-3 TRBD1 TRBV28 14 CASLGDSSTDTQYF
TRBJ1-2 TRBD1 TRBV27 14 CASSQRGLDYGYTF
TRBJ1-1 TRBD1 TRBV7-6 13 CASSLAEGAVAFF
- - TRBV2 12 CASSSGAYEQYF
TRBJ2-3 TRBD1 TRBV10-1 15 CASSARTGFTDTQYF
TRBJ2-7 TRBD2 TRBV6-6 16 CASTQGLAGGVGEQYF
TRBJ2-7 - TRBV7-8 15 CASSRVRDFSYEQYF
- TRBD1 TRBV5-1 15 CASSLRGTGGYEQYF
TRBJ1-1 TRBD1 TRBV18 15 CASSRSGTGVTEAFF
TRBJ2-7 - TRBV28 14 CASSLPGSSYEQYF
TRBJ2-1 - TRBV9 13 CASSPPRGHEQFF
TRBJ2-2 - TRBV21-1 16 CASSNGVGRAAGELFF
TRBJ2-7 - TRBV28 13 CASRNTVSYEQYF
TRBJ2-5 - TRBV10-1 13 CASSDQGRETQYF
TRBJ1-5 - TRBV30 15 CAWSIHTGSNQPQHF
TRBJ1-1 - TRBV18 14 CASSTRGGRTEAFF
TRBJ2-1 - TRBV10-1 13 CASSESGVNEQFF
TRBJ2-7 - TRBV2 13 CAQEAGNSYEQYF
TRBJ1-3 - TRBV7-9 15 CASSAETGPGNTIYF
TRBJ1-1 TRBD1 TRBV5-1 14 CASSKGQGGTEAFF
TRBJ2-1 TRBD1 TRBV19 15 CASSIMGQGLAEQFF
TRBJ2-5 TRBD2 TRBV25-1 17 CASSESLAGGLQETQYF
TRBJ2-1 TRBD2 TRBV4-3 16 CASSPLAGRVYNEQFF
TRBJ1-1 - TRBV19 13 CASSSRQNTEAFF
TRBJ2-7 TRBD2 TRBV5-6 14 CASSTELAAYEQYF
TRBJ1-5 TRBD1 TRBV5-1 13 CASSSGQGASQNF
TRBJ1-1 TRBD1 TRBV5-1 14 CASSLPAGGTEAFF
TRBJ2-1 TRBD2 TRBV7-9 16 CASSPPGGSSYNEQFF
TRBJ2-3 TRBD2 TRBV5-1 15 CASSSGLASADTQYF
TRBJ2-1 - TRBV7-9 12 CSSSLGGGEKFF
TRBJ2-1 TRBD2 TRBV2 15 CASSEGLAVRGEQFF
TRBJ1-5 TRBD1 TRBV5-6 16 CASSLGVQGAGQPQHF
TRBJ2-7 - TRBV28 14 CASTQAGLGYEQYF
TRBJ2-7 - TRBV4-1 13 CASSRDKDYEQYF
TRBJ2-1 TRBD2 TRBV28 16 CASSDTGTRRRGEQFF
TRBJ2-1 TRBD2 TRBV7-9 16 CASSPSGLAGYNEQFF
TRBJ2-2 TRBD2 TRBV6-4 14 CASSYSGESGGLFF
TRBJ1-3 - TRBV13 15 CASSPSSRTGNTIYF